Below, one T cell receptor (beta chain) is given with its context. Antigen specificity is unknown. V was shortened by 7 bases and J by 5 bases, with 14 bases between the two germline ends. The germline gives CDR1 SQVTM, CDR2 ANQGSEA. The CDR3 extends over 12 amino acids. PCR primers comprised 60 Vbeta and 13 Jbeta primers. The data were produced by immunoSEQ multiplex PCR, yet TCRdb's version contains in-frame clones alone and is incomplete. This table holds some 84,000 clones. This entry is derived from a study of cytomegalovirus exposure and HLA in healthy donors. About the research overall: Early release data held approximately 81 million unique TCRs from HLA-typed donors.

Study-wide findings and caveats: Most likely, a cluster of highly shared sequence variants arose as a sequencing artifact. At a 0.05 false discovery rate, a later analysis found 15,000 to 20,000 TCR beta sequences to be associated with HLA alleles.

The rearrangement joins TRBV29-1 to TRBJ2-5; D gene unclear. This TCR came from a man aged 50 to 60 in good health and CMV-seronegative. Specimen: PBMCs. This chain's CDR3 is CSGMGPVETQYF. CDR3 DNA sequence: TGCAGCGGCATGGGCCCCGTCGAGACCCAGTACTTC. The full variable domain, its missing parts supplied by reference TRBV29-1 and TRBJ2-5, is SAVISQKPSRDICQRGTSLTIQCQVDSQVTMMFWYRQQPGQSLTLIATANQGSEATYESGFVIDKFPISRPNLTFSTLTVSNMSPEDSSIYLCSGMGPVETQYFGPGTRLLVL.